This T cell receptor beta chain was sequenced in a study of blood T cells in healthy people across ages. Study conclusions and caveats: The lack of PBMC sorting stopped any conclusive naive versus antigen-experienced comparison. Roughly linear declines in TCR beta diversity per million T cells occurred with age.

Using a J-beta primer mix together with a sample-barcoded 5' primer, a second PCR was run for roughly 6 to 12 cycles. TCRdb redid the calling of the 5' RACE reads with MiXCR, one entry per CDR3 protein. The profile shows over 750,000 distinct CDR3 sequences, 20% to 25% of them singletons. With regard to this clonotype: The target antigen is unknown.

This same sample was also part of a study on T cells of mothers and their children. From that paper: All donors were healthy and Caucasian; they were three mothers and their six children.

Sample: blood. This clonotype was sampled from a boy between 10 and 17 years old in good health.

The CDR3 DNA is TGTGCCAGCAGACGGGACGTGGCAGGGGTCTATGGCTACACCTTC. It encodes CASRRDVAGVYGYTF. V and J are TRBV12-3 or TRBV12-4 and TRBJ1-2; D is possibly TRBD1 (6 bases). This CDR3 region has 15 residues. V lost 6 bases, J lost 4 bases, and 18 bases lay in between.